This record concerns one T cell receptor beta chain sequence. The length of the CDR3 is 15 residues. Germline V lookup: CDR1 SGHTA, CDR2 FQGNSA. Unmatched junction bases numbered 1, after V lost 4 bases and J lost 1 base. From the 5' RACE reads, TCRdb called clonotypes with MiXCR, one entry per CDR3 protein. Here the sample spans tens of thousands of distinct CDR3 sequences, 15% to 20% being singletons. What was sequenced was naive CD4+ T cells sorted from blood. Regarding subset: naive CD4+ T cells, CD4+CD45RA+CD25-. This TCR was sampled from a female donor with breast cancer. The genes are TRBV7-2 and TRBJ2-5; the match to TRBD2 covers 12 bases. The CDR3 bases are TGTGCCAGCAGCTCACTAGCGGGAGGCCAAGAGACCCAGTACTTC. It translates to CASSSLAGGQETQYF.